This is a list of T cell receptor beta chains from one sample in a study of Ad26.COV2.S vaccination and SARS-CoV-2 variants. Some clones are missing from TCRdb's copy, which holds only in-frame ones; the method was immunoSEQ multiplex PCR. The data contain roughly 350,000 clones, around nine tenths of them seen just once; the ten biggest clones take up roughly 5%. Sequencing was performed on peripheral blood, taken in a trial of Ad26.COV2.S vaccine versus placebo. Receptors originate from a person aged 18 to 59 who received the Ad26.COV2.S COVID-19 vaccine or a placebo. The CDR3 runs from the conserved cysteine through the conserved F or W. D genes are given only for firm matches. Where a row states a size, it is once, few, many or the class of an expanded clone; other rows omit it.

d_gene	v_gene	j_gene	abundance	CDR3nt	CDR3aa
-	TRBV27	TRBJ1-2	once	TGTGCCAGCAGTTTATTAGGGGACGGTCGCGGCTACACCTTC	CASSLLGDGRGYTF
-	TRBV14	TRBJ1-1	once	TGTGCCAGCAGCCAAGTTGGGGGGGGGTTCAGTGTGTTCACTGAAGCTTTCTTT	CASSQVGGGFSVFTEAFF
-	TRBV5-6	TRBJ2-5	once	TGTGCCAGCAGCTCGGGGGATCCCGTGACCCAGTACTTC	CASSSGDPVTQYF
-	TRBV30	TRBJ2-7	-	TGTGCCTGGAGTGTCTTTCGGTCGGACCCAACCTACGAGCAGTACTTC	CAWSVFRSDPTYEQYF
-	TRBV18	TRBJ1-3	-	TGTGCCAGCTCACCTCCAGGGGTCGGAAACACCATATATTTT	CASSPPGVGNTIYF
-	TRBV4-2	TRBJ1-5	-	TGTGCCAGCAGCCAAGTTGACGGCAATCAGCCCCAGCATTTT	CASSQVDGNQPQHF
-	TRBV6-1	TRBJ1-2	once	TGTGCCAGCAGTGAAGCCGCTTCAGCTAACTATGGCTACACCTTC	CASSEAASANYGYTF
TRBD1	TRBV24-1	TRBJ1-5	-	TGTGCCACCAGTGAAGGGGACAGATTAAATCAGCCCCAGCATTTT	CATSEGDRLNQPQHF
-	TRBV3-1/TRBV3-2	TRBJ2-5	-	TGTGCCAGCAGCCAAGATTTCAGCGCAGAGACCCAGTACTTC	CASSQDFSAETQYF
-	TRBV10-1	TRBJ1-4	few	TGCGCCAGCAGTGAGTCCCGCGTCAATGAAGAAAAACTGTTTTTT	CASSESRVNEEKLFF
-	TRBV27	TRBJ2-7	-	TGTGCCAGCAGTTTCCAAGACGAGCAGTACTTC	CASSFQDEQYF
-	TRBV29-1	TRBJ2-2	-	TGCAGCGTTGATATCTCCGGGGAGCTGTTTTTT	CSVDISGELFF
-	TRBV4-1	TRBJ2-5	once	TGCGCCAGCAGCCAAGGTGACGAGCCAGATGAGACCCAGTACTTC	CASSQGDEPDETQYF
-	TRBV6-2/TRBV6-3	TRBJ1-5	-	TGTGCCAGCAGTTTCCAGGGAATAGGCAATCAGCCCCAGCATTTT	CASSFQGIGNQPQHF
TRBD2	TRBV5-1	TRBJ2-1	-	TGCGCCAGCAGCTTGGCTCCTAGCGGGAGTCTTGAGCAGTTCTTC	CASSLAPSGSLEQFF
-	TRBV11-2	TRBJ2-1	-	TGTGCCAGCAGCTTAAGTGGGAGCTCCTACAATGAGCAGTTCTTC	CASSLSGSSYNEQFF
TRBD2	TRBV28	TRBJ2-2	-	TGTGCCAGCAGTCTGGGACTAGCGGGAGAATGGGCCGGGGAGCTGTTTTTT	CASSLGLAGEWAGELFF
-	TRBV28	TRBJ2-2	-	TGTGCCAGCAGTCGGGCCCGGAACACCGGGGAGCTGTTTTTT	CASSRARNTGELFF
-	TRBV10-3	TRBJ2-5	-	TGTGCCATCAGTGAAGTCCAAACTCAAGAGACCCAGTACTTC	CAISEVQTQETQYF
-	TRBV10-3	TRBJ1-6	-	TGTGCCATCAGTGAACTAGGGGAGGGTAATTCACCCCTCCACTTT	CAISELGEGNSPLHF
-	TRBV5-1	TRBJ2-2	-	TGCGCCAGCAGCGCACAGGGAAGTGGGGAGCTGTTTTTT	CASSAQGSGELFF
-	TRBV9	TRBJ1-1	-	TGTGCCAGCAGCGTAGCTCCAGAGGGTTGGACTGAAGCTTTCTTT	CASSVAPEGWTEAFF
-	TRBV27	TRBJ1-2	-	TGTGCCAGCAGCCAGGGAATTGGGTATGGCTACACCTTC	CASSQGIGYGYTF
TRBD1	TRBV5-1	TRBJ1-4	-	TGCGCCAGCAGCTGGACAGGCCTAAATGAAAAACTGTTTTTT	CASSWTGLNEKLFF
TRBD1	TRBV5-1	TRBJ1-4	-	TGCGCCAGCAGCACGGGACAGCTACTTAGTGAAAAACTGTTTTTT	CASSTGQLLSEKLFF
TRBD1	TRBV9	TRBJ2-6	-	TGTGCCAGCAGCCTCACAGGGGCCCCTGGGGCCAACGTCCTGACTTTC	CASSLTGAPGANVLTF
TRBD2	TRBV5-1	TRBJ2-2	once	TGCGCCAGCAGCTTGTGGCGGGAGCCGAACACCGGGGAGCTGTTTTTT	CASSLWREPNTGELFF
-	TRBV18	TRBJ2-2	-	TGTGCCAGCTCACCACTTAGGGACACCGGGGAGCTGTTTTTT	CASSPLRDTGELFF
-	TRBV2	TRBJ1-1	-	TGTGCCAGCGTTTCGCAGGCAAACACTGAAGCTTTCTTT	CASVSQANTEAFF
-	TRBV9	TRBJ1-2	few	TGTGCCAGCAGCCCCACGGTGGGGAGGGTTAACTATGGCTACACCTTC	CASSPTVGRVNYGYTF
-	TRBV5-1	TRBJ2-7	-	TGCGCCAGCAGCTTGGCTACGGGGATCTACGAGCAGTACTTC	CASSLATGIYEQYF
TRBD2	TRBV5-6	TRBJ2-3	-	TGTGCCAGCAGCTTGTCAGCGGGAGTCGCAGATACGCAGTATTTT	CASSLSAGVADTQYF